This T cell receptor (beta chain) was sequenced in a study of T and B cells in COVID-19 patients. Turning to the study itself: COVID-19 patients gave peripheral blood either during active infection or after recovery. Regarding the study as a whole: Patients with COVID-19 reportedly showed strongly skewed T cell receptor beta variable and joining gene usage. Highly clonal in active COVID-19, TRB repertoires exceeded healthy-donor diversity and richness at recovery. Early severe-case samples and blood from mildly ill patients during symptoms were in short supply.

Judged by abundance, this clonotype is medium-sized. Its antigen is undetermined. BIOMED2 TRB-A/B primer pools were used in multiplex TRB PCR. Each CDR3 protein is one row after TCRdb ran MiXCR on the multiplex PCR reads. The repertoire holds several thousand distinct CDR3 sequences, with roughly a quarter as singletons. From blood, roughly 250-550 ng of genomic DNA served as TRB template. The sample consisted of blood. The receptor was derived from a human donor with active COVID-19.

The CDR3 here is CASSEAPGSRNTIYF. In nucleotides, the CDR3 is TGTGCCAGCAGTGAAGCACCGGGAAGCAGAAACACCATATATTTT. The V and J genes are TRBV6-1 and TRBJ1-3, with D unclear. Germline values: CDR1 MNHNS, CDR2 SASEGT. The CDR3 runs 15 residues. V dropped 0 bases and J dropped 5 bases, with 11 bases sitting between them.